Listed below are T cell receptor beta chains from one sample, sequenced in a study of T cell responses to AZD1222 COVID-19 vaccine. Some clones are missing from TCRdb's copy, which holds only in-frame ones; the method was immunoSEQ multiplex PCR. The sample includes about 170,000 clones, 85% to 90% of them seen just once. Source: peripheral blood, taken on day 0 of AZD1222 vaccination. These receptors all stem from an adult in good health. Both conserved end residues are part of each CDR3. The order of the fields is D gene, J gene, V gene, CDR3 DNA, CDR3 protein. A D gene is named only where the DNA matches it firmly.

>NA|TRBJ1-6|TRBV4-2
TGTGCCAGCAGCCAAGTCCTTCAGGATTCACCCCTCCACTTT
CASSQVLQDSPLHF
>NA|TRBJ2-5|TRBV13
TGTGCCAGCAGATCTATAGGGGAGACCCAGTACTTC
CASRSIGETQYF
>NA|TRBJ2-7|TRBV4-3
TGCGCCAGCAGCCAAGATCTGGGGGGCGAGCAGTACTTC
CASSQDLGGEQYF
>NA|TRBJ1-2|TRBV4-3
TGCGCCAGCAGCCAAGAACAGGGCTATGGCTACACCTTC
CASSQEQGYGYTF
>NA|TRBJ1-1|TRBV10-3
TGTGCCATCAGTGAGGGCACCCCTGAAGCTTTCTTT
CAISEGTPEAFF
>TRBD2|TRBJ2-3|TRBV7-3
TGTGCCAGCAGCTTAGCGGGGGGGCGGATAGATACGCAGTATTTT
CASSLAGGRIDTQYF
>NA|TRBJ2-5|TRBV6-1
TGTGCCAGCAGTGATTTAGGCCGGGGAGGTTACGGGACCCAGTACTTC
CASSDLGRGGYGTQYF
>TRBD1|TRBJ1-2|TRBV7-2
TGTGCCAGCAGCGTTAGAGGACAGGGTGCAAACTATGGCTACACCTTC
CASSVRGQGANYGYTF
>TRBD1|TRBJ2-1|TRBV7-9
TGTGCCAGCAGCTTCCAGGACAGGGCCAATGAGCAGTTCTTC
CASSFQDRANEQFF
>NA|TRBJ1-1|TRBV18
TGTGCCAGCTCACCGGGGCTAGGGAACACTGAAGCTTTCTTT
CASSPGLGNTEAFF
>TRBD2|TRBJ2-2|TRBV28
TGTGCCAGCAGTTTAGGTAGCGGGGGGCCTTACACCGGGGAGCTGTTTTTT
CASSLGSGGPYTGELFF
>NA|TRBJ1-1|TRBV2
TGTGCCAGCAGTGAAGCTTCCAACCCTGAAGCTTTCTTT
CASSEASNPEAFF
>TRBD1|TRBJ2-7|TRBV19
TGTGCCAGTAGTGTTTCCGGGACAGCTTCCTACGAGCAGTACTTC
CASSVSGTASYEQYF